This T cell receptor beta chain appears in the sequencing data of a study of T-cell reconstitution after alpha-beta-depleted transplantation in children. General study findings and limits: For some patients, TCRbeta diversity was high at day 60 because of recipient T cells and thymic progenitors that survived. Hyperexpanded clones declined; after one year, newly produced T cells mostly supplied diversity. Reported findings indicate that, about two months after transplant, alpha-beta T cells came from several hundred expanded clones, which were derived from non-depleted graft cells.

This clonotype was recorded at least ten times. What it binds is not known. Preparation of the TCRbeta library used unique molecular identifiers. MiXCR was run by TCRdb on the PCR reads, yielding one entry per CDR3 protein. The sample includes tens of thousands of distinct CDR3 sequences, around 50% of them seen just once. Trimming shortened V by 5 bases and J by 1 base, and 16 bases separated the two germline ends. The germline V gene has CDR1 DFQATT and CDR2 SNEGSKA (reference sequence). The CDR3 spans 15 residues. The origin of this receptor is a boy in the first two years of life with SCID, due to receive a stem cell transplant. This sequence joins TRBV20-1 and TRBJ2-3; the D gene is possibly TRBD2 (6 bases). The specimen was peripheral blood, collected before TCRalphabeta/CD19-depleted stem cell transplant. The chain's CDR3 is CSAPTLAGRTDTQYF. The CDR3 DNA follows: TGCAGTGCTCCGACCCTGGCGGGGCGCACAGATACGCAGTATTTT.